A single sample is the source of the 3 T cell receptor beta chains below, sequenced in a study of cytomegalovirus exposure and HLA in healthy donors. PCR amplification relied on 60 Vbeta primers (plus 13 Jbeta primers). Only in-frame clones appear in the TCRdb table, and some are missing; sequencing was by immunoSEQ multiplex PCR. This table holds about 130,000 clones, 80% found once. Material: PBMCs. These receptors were obtained from a woman aged 35 to 49 in good health and CMV-seronegative.

This chain connects TRBV6-4 to TRBJ2-2, with TRBD2 matching 9 bases. After removal of 8 bases from V and 4 bases from J, the junction contained 11 bases not matched to a gene. The CDR3 covers 16 residues. Germline V CDR1 and CDR2: MRHNA, SNTAGT. The CDR3 is CASFPRAGGSTGELFF. The CDR3 DNA reads TGTGCCAGCTTTCCTCGGGCGGGAGGGAGCACCGGGGAGCTGTTTTTT.

This chain joins TRBV7-2 and TRBJ1-1; 10 bases are shared with TRBD1. V lost 4 bases, J lost 11 bases, and 13 bases stayed unmatched. The CDR3 runs 15 residues. Germline lookup yields CDR1 SGHTA and CDR2 FQGNSA. The CDR3 DNA follows: TGTGCCAGCAGCTCCAGCGTTCCCGGGACAGGGGTGGCTTTCTTT. It is translated as CASSSSVPGTGVAFF.

In its sample, this clone was seen once. The V and J genes are TRBV13 and TRBJ2-1; D is unclear. The germline V gene has CDR1 PRHDT and CDR2 FYEKMQ (reference sequence). V was cut by 0 bases and J by 0 bases, with 6 bases left in between. The CDR3 runs 15 residues. CDR3 bases: TGTGCCAGCAGCTTAGGACGGAGCTCCTACAATGAGCAGTTCTTC. Translating it yields CASSLGRSSYNEQFF.